Presented here are 28 T cell receptor beta chains from one specimen sequenced in a study of OX40 agonist ivuxolimab in advanced cancers. Libraries were constructed by the immunoSEQ multiplex PCR assay. TCRdb took this table from immuneACCESS and kept in-frame rearrangements with V and J called. Such tables lack part of the clones; where checked against another copy, unresolved V genes explain under half of the gap, and the rest is unexplained. This sample lists some 15,000 clones; about 75% were detected once. In total, the top ten clones hold 35% to 45% of the sample. The material was CD4+ or CD8+ T cells sorted from blood, obtained in a trial of the OX40 agonist ivuxolimab. The receptors derive from an adult with an advanced solid tumor such as melanoma, head and neck, liver or kidney cancer.

This chain's CDR3 is CASSFSQGMTEAFF. As DNA, the CDR3 is TGTGCCAGCAGCTTTAGTCAGGGGATGACTGAAGCTTTCTTT. The V call is TRBV5-6, the J call TRBJ1-1; D perhaps matches TRBD1 (6 bases). With 2 bases removed from V and 5 bases from J, the gap between germline ends came to 13 bases. Germline V gives CDR1 SGHDT, CDR2 YYEEEE. The CDR3 runs 14 residues.

This chain joins TRBV27 and TRBJ2-7, with 7 bases lining up with TRBD2. Germline CDR1 reads MNHEY; CDR2 reads SMNVEV (reference sequence). With 4 bases clipped from V and 4 bases from J, the junction kept 7 bases outside the gene matches. This CDR3 has 14 amino acids. This chain's CDR3 is CASSSSGGGYEQYF. The DNA for the CDR3 is TGTGCCAGCAGTTCGTCGGGAGGCGGGTACGAGCAGTACTTC.

V usage is TRBV4-1 and J usage is TRBJ2-2, with 7 nucleotides matching TRBD2. The CDR3 length is 15 residues. Per germline, CDR1 MGHRA and CDR2 YSYEKL. V trimming: 6 bases; J trimming: 5 bases; junction bases outside the gene matches: 9. The CDR3 loop is CASSKGVGGTGELFF. CDR3 sequence (DNA): TGCGCCAGCAGTAAAGGAGTGGGGGGGACCGGGGAGCTGTTTTTT.

The chain employs TRBV28 and TRBJ2-2; TRBD2 aligns across 7 bases. The germline CDR1 and CDR2 sequences are MDHEN and SYDVKM. V lost 10 bases, J lost 1 base, and 6 bases stayed unmatched. This CDR3 region has 14 residues. CDR3 DNA sequence: TGTGCCATCTCCGGGAGGTTGAACACCGGGGAGCTGTTTTTT. Translating gives CAISGRLNTGELFF.

The chain is built from TRBV29-1 and TRBJ2-7, with D perhaps being TRBD1 or TRBD2 (5 bases each). CDR1 and CDR2 (germline): SQVTM, ANQGSEA. The CDR3 covers 13 residues. Trimming removed 3 bases from V and 5 bases from J, with 14 bases in between. Here the CDR3 reads CSVETGRGNEQYF. DNA for the CDR3: TGCAGCGTTGAGACCGGCCGGGGCAACGAGCAGTACTTC.

The chain couples TRBV27 to TRBJ1-3; D is uncertain. Germline V gene lookup returns CDR1 MNHEY and CDR2 SMNVEV (reference sequence). CDR3 length equals 14 residues. The V end was cut by 2 bases, the J end by 3 bases, with 8 bases between. The CDR3 DNA sequence: TGTGCCAGCAGTTTAACCAGGATTGGAAACACCATATATTTT. Residues: CASSLTRIGNTIYF.

The gene calls are TRBV28 and TRBJ1-4, with 8 nucleotides matching TRBD1. The CDR3 runs 14 residues. The V gene's germline CDR1 is MDHEN and CDR2 SYDVKM. After removal of 5 bases from V and 8 bases from J, the junction contained 7 bases not matched to a gene. CDR3 coding DNA: TGTGCCAGCAGTCCACGGACAGGGAGAGAAAAACTGTTTTTT. Its protein is CASSPRTGREKLFF.

The J gene is TRBJ2-3, the V gene TRBV2; TRBD2 aligns across 9 bases. CDR1 is SNHLY, CDR2 FYNNEI, per germline. The CDR3 sequence is 16 residues long. V lost 1 base and J lost 7; bases outside the gene matches: 9. Written as DNA, the CDR3 is TGTGCCAGCAGTGAAGAACCTAGCGGGGAAACTTATACGCAGTATTTT. This sequence encodes CASSEEPSGETYTQYF.

The chain combines TRBV28 with TRBJ1-4; D unclear. This CDR3 region has 17 residues. Germline CDR1 MDHEN, CDR2 SYDVKM. V was pared by 6 bases and J by 0 bases, with 17 bases between. The DNA for the CDR3 is TGTGCCAGCAGGCCTACGGGATACGGACCAACTAATGAAAAACTGTTTTTT. This encodes CASRPTGYGPTNEKLFF.

The chain joins TRBV29-1 to TRBJ2-6; perhaps TRBD1 as D (5 bases). CDR3 size: 15 residues. V gave up 7 bases and J gave up 0 bases, with 13 bases separating them. Germline CDR1 and CDR2: SQVTM and ANQGSEA. The CDR3 region is CSAWGPSSGANVLTF. Written as DNA, the CDR3 is TGCAGCGCATGGGGCCCCAGCTCTGGGGCCAACGTCCTGACTTTC.

The V and J genes are TRBV29-1 and TRBJ2-2; a possible D gene is TRBD1 (6 bases). The CDR3 has 13 amino acids. Germline values: CDR1 SQVTM, CDR2 ANQGSEA. Between the trimmed V and J ends, which lost 4 bases and 6 bases, there was a span of 12 bases. Here the CDR3 reads CSVAGGLAGELFF. In nucleotides, the CDR3 is TGCAGCGTTGCTGGGGGCTTAGCCGGGGAGCTGTTTTTT.

This clone was recorded once. The chain joins TRBV5-8 to TRBJ1-2, with D maybe TRBD1 (6 bases). CDR1 and CDR2 from the germline V gene are SGHTS and YDEGEE. This CDR3 comprises 13 residues. Trimming removed 5 bases from V and 12 bases from J, with 20 bases in between. The CDR3, as DNA: TGTGCCAGCAGACTATCGGGACACCCGGCTGACACCTTC. This sequence encodes CASRLSGHPADTF.

This chain uses TRBV2 with TRBJ2-3, with D possibly TRBD2 on 5 matching bases. Trimming took 6 bases from V and 2 from J, leaving 15 bases between them. CDR1 SNHLY and CDR2 FYNNEI come from the germline V gene. The CDR3 contains 15 residues. CDR3 sequence reads: CASRGRDTTTDTQYF. CDR3 bases: TGTGCCAGCAGGGGCCGGGATACTACCACAGATACGCAGTATTTT.

The chain employs TRBV5-4 and TRBJ2-3; 9 bases align to TRBD2. In germline, CDR1 is SGHNT, CDR2 YYREEE (reference sequence). The CDR3 consists of 15 residues. V lost 4 bases to trimming and J lost 4 bases; unmatched junction nucleotides: 7. The CDR3 region has the DNA TGTGCCAGCAGCCCAGGGACTAGCAGCGCAGATACGCAGTATTTT. Translated, it gives CASSPGTSSADTQYF.

This chain connects TRBV11-2 to TRBJ1-2; D is uncertain. Per the germline V gene, CDR1 is SGHAT and CDR2 is FQNNGV. The CDR3 totals 12 residues. V was trimmed by 1 base and J by 6 bases, leaving 6 bases between them. CDR3 sequence (DNA): TGTGCCAGCAGCTTAGGACCGGATGGCTACACCTTC. The encoded protein is CASSLGPDGYTF.

The table lists this clone with a count of one. The CDR3 sequence is CSVVGTDSTDTQYF. DNA for the CDR3: TGCAGCGTTGTGGGGACGGATAGCACAGATACGCAGTATTTT. This chain uses TRBV29-1 with TRBJ2-3; D is perhaps TRBD1 or TRBD2 (5 bases each). With 4 bases removed from V and 0 bases from J, the gap between germline ends came to 11 bases. This CDR3 has 14 amino acids. Germline V CDR1 and CDR2: SQVTM, ANQGSEA.

This clone appeared a single time. The CDR3 DNA reads as TGTGCCAGCAGCTTGGGAGGTCCCTATGGCTACACCTTC. Amino acids: CASSLGGPYGYTF. This chain connects TRBV5-4 to TRBJ1-2, with unresolved D. Germline V gives CDR1 SGHNT, CDR2 YYREEE (reference sequence). V lost 0 bases and J 4 bases, leaving 7 bases between the germline ends. There are 13 residues in the CDR3.

This clone was observed a handful of times. The chain uses TRBV7-2 and TRBJ1-4; D possibly corresponds to TRBD1 (6 bases). The V end lost 5 bases, the J end lost 0 bases, and 16 bases lay between the germline ends. Looked up from germline, CDR1 is SGHTA and CDR2 is FQGNSA. This CDR3 has 17 amino acids. CDR3 loop: CASSPSFPGATNEKLFF. The CDR3 DNA reads TGTGCCAGCAGCCCCTCCTTCCCAGGGGCAACTAATGAAAAACTGTTTTTT.

The chain is built from TRBV5-6 and TRBJ1-1; possible D gene TRBD1, 5 bases. Per the germline V gene, CDR1 is SGHDT and CDR2 is YYEEEE. The CDR3 runs 14 residues. V shed 4 bases and J shed 2 bases, with 12 bases lying between them. CDR3 nucleotide sequence: TGTGCCAGCAGCGTCATGACAGACAACACTGAAGCTTTCTTT. This translates into CASSVMTDNTEAFF. The whole variable domain, remainder taken from reference TRBV5-6 and TRBJ1-1, is DAGVTQSPTHLIKTRGQQVTLRCSPKSGHDTVSWYQQALGQGPQFIFQYYEEEERQRGNFPDRFSGHQFPNYSSELNVNALLLGDSALYLCASSVMTDNTEAFFGQGTRLTVV.

J is TRBJ1-1 and V is TRBV11-2; no clear D. The germline CDR1 and CDR2 sequences are SGHAT and FQNNGV. There are 18 residues in the CDR3. V lost 4 bases and J 0 bases, leaving 21 bases between the germline ends. CDR3 DNA: TGTGCCAGCAGCTCTGTAGACGTGCCCAAGGGTATGAACACTGAAGCTTTCTTT. Its translation: CASSSVDVPKGMNTEAFF.

V usage is TRBV5-4 and J usage is TRBJ2-1, with 7 positions matching TRBD2. Germline assignment: CDR1 SGHNT and CDR2 YYREEE (reference sequence). This CDR3 has 13 residues. V lost 1 base, J lost 10 bases, and 5 bases stayed unmatched. Here the CDR3 DNA reads TGTGCCAGCAGCTTGACTAGCGACTACGAGCAGTTCTTC. This sequence encodes CASSLTSDYEQFF.

This clone occurred once. This chain uses TRBV13 with TRBJ1-4; the D is unclear. This CDR3 has 13 amino acids. Trimming pared 7 bases from V and 8 bases from J, leaving 14 bases between. CDR1 and CDR2 from the germline V gene are PRHDT and FYEKMQ (reference sequence). CDR3 DNA: TGTGCCAGCACCCCCCCGGGAGGGGAAAAACTGTTTTTT. This gives the protein CASTPPGGEKLFF.

This clone was observed a handful of times. The chain couples TRBV9 to TRBJ1-2; a weak D match, TRBD1 (5 bases). This CDR3 region has 15 residues. Trimming stripped 4 bases from V and 5 bases from J, with 18 bases between. The germline V gene has CDR1 SGDLS and CDR2 YYNGEE. The chain's CDR3 is CASSTTTWGGYGYTF. CDR3 in DNA: TGTGCCAGCAGCACGACGACATGGGGGGGATATGGCTACACCTTC.

The V and J genes are TRBV4-3 and TRBJ2-5; the D is unclear. The CDR3 is 15 residues long. The ends were cut back, 4 bases at V and 2 bases at J, with 14 bases in the middle. Per germline, CDR1 LGHNA and CDR2 YSLEER. Written as DNA, the CDR3 is TGCGCCAGCAGCCCAGGAAGCGCGGCTCAAGAGACCCAGTACTTC. It is translated as CASSPGSAAQETQYF.

The chain carries TRBV4-3 and TRBJ1-1; possible D gene TRBD1, 6 bases. V was pared by 4 bases and J by 1 base, with 13 bases between. The germline V gene encodes CDR1 LGHNA and CDR2 YSLEER. The length of the CDR3 is 15 residues. The CDR3 region is CASSPAGVTNTEAFF. The CDR3 region has the DNA TGCGCCAGCAGCCCCGCAGGGGTTACGAACACTGAAGCTTTCTTT.

The chain joins TRBV19 to TRBJ2-3, with 8 bases lining up with TRBD2. V lost 3 bases and J lost 4; bases outside the gene matches: 3. The CDR3 runs to 14 residues. Germline CDR1 and CDR2: LNHDA and SQIVND (reference sequence). The CDR3 spells CASSMRGASDTQYF. Written as DNA, the CDR3 is TGTGCCAGTAGTATGCGGGGGGCGTCAGATACGCAGTATTTT. Full variable domain (rest looked up from reference TRBV19 and TRBJ2-3): DGGITQSPKYLFRKEGQNVTLSCEQNLNHDAMYWYRQDPGQGLRLIYYSQIVNDFQKGDIAEGYSVSREKKESFPLTVTSAQKNPTAFYLCASSMRGASDTQYFGPGTRLTVL.

V and J are TRBV7-6 and TRBJ2-6; no reliable D call. The germline gives CDR1 SGHVS, CDR2 FNYEAQ. Deletions cut 2 bases from V and 0 bases from J, with 14 bases between. The CDR3 is made up of 18 amino acids. The CDR3 nucleotides are TGTGCCAGCAGCTTAATGGGCGGTAGGAGCTCTGGGGCCAACGTCCTGACTTTC. Translation gives CASSLMGGRSSGANVLTF.

The chain uses TRBV2 and TRBJ2-2; the D gene is possibly TRBD2 (6 bases). Germline CDR1 is SNHLY and CDR2 is FYNNEI. With 3 bases removed from V and 1 base from J, the gap between germline ends came to 9 bases. This CDR3 is 15 amino acids long. The CDR3 reads CASSEEGLNTGELFF. Written as DNA, the CDR3 is TGTGCCAGCAGTGAGGAGGGCTTGAACACCGGGGAGCTGTTTTTT. Looking up the rest from reference TRBV2 and TRBJ2-2 gives the full variable domain: EPEVTQTPSHQVTQMGQEVILRCVPISNHLYFYWYRQILGQKVEFLVSFYNNEISEKSEIFDDQFSVERPDGSNFTLKIRSTKLEDSAMYFCASSEEGLNTGELFFGEGSRLTVL.